What follows describes a single T cell receptor beta chain. Mismatch with germline at one junction end may stem from a read error. TCRdb re-called the PCR reads with MiXCR, one entry per CDR3 protein. The sample holds 15,000 to 20,000 distinct CDR3 sequences, around 50% seen once. Samples came from patients with localized non-small cell lung adenocarcinoma. The entry originates in a study of CD4 and CD8 cells across lung adenocarcinoma regions. CDR1 is ENHRY and CDR2 is SYGVKD in the germline V gene. CDR3 length equals 17 residues. The source is a male donor with lung adenocarcinoma. The CD4 and CD8 labels of this study may be unreliable. The sample taken for sequencing was CD8+ T cells from the margin of a lung tumor. The rearrangement uses TRBV10-3 and TRBJ2-4; D may be TRBD2 (6 bases). The CDR3 nucleotides are TGTGCCATCAGTGATCCCCCGGGGCGGGGTAACGCAAACACTCAGTACTTT. Residues: CAISDPPGRGNANTQYF.